This TCR beta chain was found in a study of breast tumors, draining lymph nodes, adjacent tissues. Study-wide points: Tumor T cell lymph node origin was a supported hypothesis, not proven.

This clonotype showed up many times. Its specificity is not known. Axillary draining lymph nodes of breast cancer patients supplied the node samples. Germline V gene lookup returns CDR1 SEHNR and CDR2 FQNEAQ (reference sequence). The CDR3 is made up of 17 amino acids. V was pared by 5 bases and J by 4 bases, with 22 bases between. TCRdb redid the calling of the multiplex PCR reads with MiXCR, one entry per CDR3 protein. In the table there are more than 200,000 distinct CDR3 sequences, around 32% of which are singletons. This sequence joins TRBV7-9 and TRBJ2-3; tentative D call: TRBD2 (6 bases). The sequencing input was axillary lymph node tissue. The TCR was taken from a female donor with breast cancer. Some clones in this sample may be carry-over from other donors' samples. CDR3 region: CASSKHLAISSSDTQYF. In nucleotides, the CDR3 is TGTGCCAGCAGCAAACATCTAGCGATCTCTAGCTCAGATACGCAGTATTTT.